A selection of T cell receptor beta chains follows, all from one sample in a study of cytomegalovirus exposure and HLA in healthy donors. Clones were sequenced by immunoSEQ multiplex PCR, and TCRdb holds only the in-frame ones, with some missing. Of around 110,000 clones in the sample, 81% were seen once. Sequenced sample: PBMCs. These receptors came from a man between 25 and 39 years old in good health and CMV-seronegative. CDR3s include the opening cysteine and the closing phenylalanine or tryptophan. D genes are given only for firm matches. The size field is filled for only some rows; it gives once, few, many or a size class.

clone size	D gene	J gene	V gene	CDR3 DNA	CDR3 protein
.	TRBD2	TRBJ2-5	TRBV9	TGTGCCAGCAGCAGCGGGGTTGGGGGGGAAGAGACCCAGTACTTC	CASSSGVGGEETQYF
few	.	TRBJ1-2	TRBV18	TGTGCCAGCTCACCAGGGGCGGTACCTAACTATGGCTACACCTTC	CASSPGAVPNYGYTF
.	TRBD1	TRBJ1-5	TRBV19	TGTGCCAGTAGCAGACAGGGCGTTCAGCCCCAGCATTTT	CASSRQGVQPQHF
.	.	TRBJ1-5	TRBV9	TGTGCCAGCAGCGTAGACGGGGGTCAGCCCCAGCATTTT	CASSVDGGQPQHF
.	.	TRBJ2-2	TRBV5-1	TGCGCCAGCAGCCTGGTTGGGGGCGGTACCGGGGAGCTGTTTTTT	CASSLVGGGTGELFF
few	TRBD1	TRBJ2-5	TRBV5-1	TGCGCCAGCAGCGAACAGGGGGCGGGTGAGACCCAGTACTTC	CASSEQGAGETQYF
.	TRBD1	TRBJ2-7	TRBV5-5	TGTGCCAGCAGCGGGACAGGGGCCTACGAGCAGTACTTC	CASSGTGAYEQYF
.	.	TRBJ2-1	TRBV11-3	TGTGCCAGCAGCAAAGGGGGGGGTGACTACAATGAGCAGTTCTTC	CASSKGGGDYNEQFF
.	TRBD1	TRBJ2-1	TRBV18	TGTGCCAGCTCACCAACGGGACAGGGTTCCAATGAGCAGTTCTTC	CASSPTGQGSNEQFF
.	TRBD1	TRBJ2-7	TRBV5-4	TGTGCCAGCAGCTTGTCGAGGACAGGGAGTTACGAGCAGTACTTC	CASSLSRTGSYEQYF
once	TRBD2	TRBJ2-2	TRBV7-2	TGTGCCAGCAGCCTTAGCGGGAGCTTCGGGGAGCTGTTTTTT	CASSLSGSFGELFF
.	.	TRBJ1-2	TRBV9	TGTGCCAGCAGCGTAGGCCAGGCCTTTGACTATGGCTACACCTTC	CASSVGQAFDYGYTF
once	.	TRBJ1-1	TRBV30	TGTGCCTGGGGGGCATGGGGGGGGACTGAAGCTTTCTTT	CAWGAWGGTEAFF
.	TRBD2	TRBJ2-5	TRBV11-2	TGTGCCAGCAGCCTCGGACTAGCGGCACAAGAGACCCAGTACTTC	CASSLGLAAQETQYF
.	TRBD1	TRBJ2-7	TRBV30	TGTGCCTGGAGGAGGGGACAGCGAGGAACCTACGAGCAGTACTTC	CAWRRGQRGTYEQYF
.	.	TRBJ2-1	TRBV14	TGTGCCAGCAGCCAAGGGGGCGCTGGGAATGAGCAGTTCTTC	CASSQGGAGNEQFF
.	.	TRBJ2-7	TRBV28	TGTGCCAGCAGTCGACAGGCCCCGAGCTCCTACGAGCAGTACTTC	CASSRQAPSSYEQYF
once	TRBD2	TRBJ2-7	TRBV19	TGTGCCAGTAGTATAAGCGGTAGCGGGGGCTACGAGCAGTACTTC	CASSISGSGGYEQYF
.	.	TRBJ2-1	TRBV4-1	TGCGCCAGCAATCCGGTAGGGGTTGGTGAGCAGTTCTTC	CASNPVGVGEQFF
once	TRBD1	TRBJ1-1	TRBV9	TGTGCCAGCAGCGCCCAGACAGGGATCTCGATGAACACTGAAGCTTTCTTT	CASSAQTGISMNTEAFF
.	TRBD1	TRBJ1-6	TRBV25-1	TGTGCCAGCAGGTTCGGACAGGGGCCTTCACCCCTCCACTTT	CASRFGQGPSPLHF
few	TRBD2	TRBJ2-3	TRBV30	TGTGCCGCCCGCCCGAGCGGGGGGACAGATACGCAGTATTTT	CAARPSGGTDTQYF
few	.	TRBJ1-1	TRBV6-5	TGTGCCAGCAGTTACAGGCAGGGCGACACTGAAGCTTTCTTT	CASSYRQGDTEAFF
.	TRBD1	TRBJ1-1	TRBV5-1	TGCGCCAGCAGCCCTGGGACAGGGAACACTGAAGCTTTCTTT	CASSPGTGNTEAFF
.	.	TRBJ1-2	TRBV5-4	TGTGCCAGCAGAAATGAGACAGTCCTCTATGGCTACACCTTC	CASRNETVLYGYTF
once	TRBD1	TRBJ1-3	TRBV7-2	TGTGCCAGCAGCTTATTCACAGGGGCTTTTAGTGGAAACACCATATATTTT	CASSLFTGAFSGNTIYF
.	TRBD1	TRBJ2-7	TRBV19	TGTGCCAGTAGGTTCGGGACAGGGAACTACGAGCAGTACTTC	CASRFGTGNYEQYF
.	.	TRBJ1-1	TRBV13	TGTGCCAGCAGCTTAGTGACTGTGAACACTGAAGCTTTCTTT	CASSLVTVNTEAFF